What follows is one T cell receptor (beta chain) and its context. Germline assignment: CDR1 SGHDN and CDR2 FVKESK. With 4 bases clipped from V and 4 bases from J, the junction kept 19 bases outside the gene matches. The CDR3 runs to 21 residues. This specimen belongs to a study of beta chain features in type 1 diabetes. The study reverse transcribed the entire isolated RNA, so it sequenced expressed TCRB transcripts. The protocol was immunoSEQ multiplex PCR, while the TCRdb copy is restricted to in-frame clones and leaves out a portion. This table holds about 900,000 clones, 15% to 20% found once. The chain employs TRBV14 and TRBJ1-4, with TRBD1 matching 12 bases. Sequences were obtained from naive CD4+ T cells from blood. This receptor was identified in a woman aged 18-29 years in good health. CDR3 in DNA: TGTGCCAGCAGCCGATCCCGGGACAGGGGGCTCCTACGGCGCGATAATGAAAAACTGTTTTTT. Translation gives CASSRSRDRGLLRRDNEKLFF.